This passage covers 27 T cell receptor beta chains from one sample sequenced in a study of blood T cells in healthy people across ages. The use of a sample-barcoded 5' primer and a J-beta primer mix characterized a second PCR of about 7 to 12 cycles. One entry per CDR3 protein results from TCRdb running MiXCR on the 5' RACE reads. The repertoire includes 1.4 million or so distinct CDR3 sequences, about 42% of them detected once, and around 4% sits in the top ten. Sample: blood. The receptors here all came from a woman between 18 and 29 years old in good health.

This clonotype was detected many times. This rearrangement joins TRBV12-3 or TRBV12-4 to TRBJ2-1; weak D call: TRBD2 (5 bases). The CDR3 covers 16 residues. V was pared by 6 bases and J by 5 bases, with 20 bases between. CDR3 amino acids: CASRQSSKRYHNEQFF. As DNA, the CDR3 is TGTGCCAGCAGACAATCTAGCAAGAGGTACCACAATGAGCAGTTCTTC.

The chain uses TRBV12-3 or TRBV12-4 and TRBJ1-5, with TRBD1 matching over 9 bases. Unmatched junction bases numbered 18, after V lost 4 bases and J lost 2 bases. CDR3 size: 20 residues. The CDR3 DNA follows: TGTGCCAGCAGTTCCCGGGGGTATCGGACAGGGGAGGATGGCAATCAGCCCCAGCATTTT. Amino acids: CASSSRGYRTGEDGNQPQHF.

This clonotype appeared a single time. This sequence joins TRBV18 and TRBJ2-1; possibly TRBD2 for D (6 bases). The end of the DNA aligns better with TRBJ2-7, so the J call may be wrong. The CDR3 totals 14 residues. The germline CDR1 and CDR2 sequences are KGHSH and LQKENI. CDR3 sequence reads: CASSPPAGYEEQYF. The CDR3 region has the DNA TGTGCCAGCTCACCACCGGCGGGATACGAGGAGCAGTACTTC.

CDR3 in amino acids: CASSQGTSGEDEQFF. The CDR3 DNA is TGCGCCAGCAGCCAAGGGACTAGCGGGGAGGATGAGCAGTTCTTC. This rearrangement joins TRBV4-3 to TRBJ2-1; 12 positions agree with TRBD2. The CDR3 length is 15 residues. Looked up from germline, CDR1 is LGHNA and CDR2 is YSLEER. The ends lost 1 base at V and 8 bases at J; junction bases unmatched: 3.

This chain links TRBV18 with TRBJ2-7, with TRBD1 as a possible D gene (5 bases). The CDR3 contains 15 residues. Per germline, CDR1 KGHSH and CDR2 LQKENI. The V gene lost 1 base and the J gene lost 1 base, with 11 bases spanning the gap. In nucleotides, the CDR3 is TGTGCCAGCTCACCACGAGACAGCTCGTCCTACGAGCAGTACTTC. Translating it yields CASSPRDSSSYEQYF.

The J gene is TRBJ2-5, the V gene TRBV12-3 or TRBV12-4, with D perhaps being TRBD1 or TRBD2 (5 bases each). The DNA end lines up better with TRBJ2-7; the J call may be wrong. The CDR3 contains 15 residues. The CDR3, as DNA: TGTGCCAGCAGTTTAGGGGGGTCTCAGGGATACGAGCAGTACTTC. It is translated as CASSLGGSQGYEQYF.

The rearrangement uses TRBV29-1 and TRBJ1-1; D remains ambiguous. The germline V gene encodes CDR1 SQVTM and CDR2 ANQGSEA. Trimming shortened V by 7 bases and J by 2 bases, and 11 bases separated the two germline ends. The CDR3 is made up of 12 amino acids. In DNA, the CDR3 is TGCAGCGCCCCCGAGGGAAACACTGAAGCTTTCTTT. As protein: CSAPEGNTEAFF.

This clonotype was seen repeatedly, ten times or more. The V and J genes are TRBV25-1 and TRBJ1-2; D call uncertain. There are 13 residues in the CDR3. V was pared by 3 bases and J by 2 bases, with 7 bases between. The germline CDR1 and CDR2 sequences are MGHDK and SYGVNS. The CDR3 DNA is TGTGCCAGCAGTGACCCCGGGAACTATGGCTACACCTTC. It specifies CASSDPGNYGYTF.

V usage is TRBV20-1 and J usage is TRBJ1-2, with a weak D call TRBD1 (6 bases). The CDR3 covers 12 residues. The V and J ends lost 6 bases and 3 bases respectively, with 11 bases between them. Per the germline V gene, CDR1 is DFQATT and CDR2 is SNEGSKA (reference sequence). The CDR3 spells CSAPDSYYGYTF. CDR3 in DNA: TGCAGTGCCCCGGACAGCTACTATGGCTACACCTTC.

The V and J genes are TRBV4-1 and TRBJ1-2; tentative D call: TRBD1 (5 bases). V lost 1 base and J 3 bases, leaving 15 bases between the germline ends. This CDR3 comprises 16 residues. CDR1 and CDR2 from the germline V gene are MGHRA and YSYEKL. The DNA for the CDR3 is TGCGCCAGCAGCCAAGGCGGCCAGGGCCTGGACTATGGCTACACCTTC. It encodes CASSQGGQGLDYGYTF.

This clonotype was recorded a few times. The rearrangement uses TRBV3-1 and TRBJ2-1; no clear D gene. Per germline, CDR1 LGHDT and CDR2 YNNKEL (reference sequence). The V end was cut by 4 bases, the J end by 5 bases, with 15 bases between. The CDR3 runs to 15 residues. In nucleotides, the CDR3 is TGTGCCAGCAGCCCTGGTGCCCTCCTGCACAATGAGCAGTTCTTC. Translating it yields CASSPGALLHNEQFF.

This clonotype was counted a few times. The J gene is TRBJ1-5, the V gene TRBV12-3 or TRBV12-4, with 9 bases fitting TRBD1. V trimming: 7 bases; J trimming: 6 bases; junction bases outside the gene matches: 10. This CDR3 is 15 amino acids long. CDR3 in DNA: TGTGCCAGCATCTGCCGGGACAGGGATTTTCAGCCCCAGCATTTT. Translating it yields CASICRDRDFQPQHF.

This clonotype showed up just a few times. The chain recombines TRBV4-2 with TRBJ2-5; the D is unclear. Trimming removed 0 bases at V and 5 bases at J, with 16 bases between. CDR1 is LGHNA, CDR2 YNFKEQ, per germline. CDR3 size: 16 residues. The CDR3 coding sequence is TGTGCCAGCAGCCAAGATTCGTCGAGACATCGGGAGACCCAGTACTTC. Protein sequence: CASSQDSSRHRETQYF.

This chain connects TRBV12-3 or TRBV12-4 to TRBJ1-4, with 9 bases aligning to TRBD1. The V segment lost 0 bases and the J segment 6 bases; nucleotides outside the gene matches: 2. This CDR3 is 15 amino acids long. The CDR3 region has the DNA TGTGCCAGCAGTTTAGCCGGGGACAGGGATGAAAAACTGTTTTTT. Protein product: CASSLAGDRDEKLFF.

This clonotype showed up just a few times. This chain links TRBV15 with TRBJ1-6; D is perhaps TRBD1 (5 bases). This CDR3 comprises 14 residues. V was pared by 4 bases and J by 5 bases, with 9 bases between. Germline lookup yields CDR1 LNHNV and CDR2 YYDKDF (reference sequence). The CDR3 sequence: CATSNQGNNSPLHF. The DNA of the CDR3 is TGTGCCACCAGCAATCAGGGTAATAATTCACCCCTCCACTTT.

This clonotype was found a few times. The chain is built from TRBV27 and TRBJ1-2; tentative D call: TRBD1 (6 bases). V was trimmed by 0 bases and J by 2 bases, leaving 13 bases between them. Germline lookup yields CDR1 MNHEY and CDR2 SMNVEV (reference sequence). The CDR3 consists of 16 residues. The CDR3 nucleotides read TGTGCCAGCAGTTTATCCCTTGGGGGCCGGAACTATGGCTACACCTTC. Its protein is CASSLSLGGRNYGYTF.

This chain links TRBV6-5 with TRBJ2-3, with 12 nucleotides matching TRBD2. Looked up from germline, CDR1 is MNHEY and CDR2 is SVGAGI. V shed 6 bases, J shed 5 bases, and the junction held 6 bases outside the gene matches. This CDR3 has 15 amino acids. CDR3 sequence (DNA): TGTGCCAGCAGCCACGGACTAGCGGGAAGAGATACGCAGTATTTT. Its translation: CASSHGLAGRDTQYF.

This clonotype showed up many times. The chain carries TRBV27 and TRBJ2-1, with a tentative D call TRBD2 (6 bases). The length of the CDR3 is 16 residues. Germline CDR1 MNHEY, CDR2 SMNVEV (reference sequence). V was clipped by 4 bases and J by 0 bases, with 13 bases between them. This chain's CDR3 is CASSSLAASSYNEQFF. CDR3 bases: TGTGCCAGCAGTTCCTTAGCGGCTAGCTCCTACAATGAGCAGTTCTTC.

This clonotype was recorded many times. The chain couples TRBV7-9 to TRBJ2-3, with 13 bases lining up with TRBD2. The CDR3 runs 16 residues. The V gene end was trimmed by 5 bases and the J gene end by 5 bases; junction bases not matched to a gene: 7. In germline, CDR1 is SEHNR, CDR2 FQNEAQ (reference sequence). The CDR3 bases are TGTGCCAGCAGCCCTGGACTAGCGGGGGTTGGAGATACGCAGTATTTT. Translated: CASSPGLAGVGDTQYF.

This clonotype appeared once. V usage is TRBV12-3 or TRBV12-4 and J usage is TRBJ1-2; D gene unclear. This CDR3 is built from 12 residues. V lost 3 bases and J lost 8, with 10 bases in between. The CDR3 sequence: CASSLTETGYTF. The DNA for the CDR3 is TGTGCCAGCAGTTTGACGGAAACAGGCTACACCTTC.

This clonotype appeared once. V and J are TRBV7-9 and TRBJ1-3; D gene unclear. CDR3 length: 14 residues. CDR1 is SEHNR, CDR2 FQNEAQ, per germline (reference sequence). V was trimmed by 5 bases and J by 2 bases, leaving 10 bases between them. The CDR3 protein is CASSPDTTGNTIYF. The CDR3, as DNA: TGTGCCAGCAGCCCAGACACTACTGGAAACACCATATATTTT.

V usage is TRBV7-9 and J usage is TRBJ2-7, with 8 nucleotides matching TRBD1. The CDR3 is 15 residues long. J lost 7 bases, V lost 5 bases, and 13 bases had no gene match. Germline assignment: CDR1 SEHNR and CDR2 FQNEAQ (reference sequence). CDR3 amino acids: CASSPKSSGGNEQYF. The CDR3, as DNA: TGTGCCAGCAGCCCCAAATCCTCAGGGGGCAATGAGCAGTACTTC.

V gene TRBV4-3 combines with J gene TRBJ2-1; 9 nucleotides align to TRBD1. Matching the DNA end better, TRBJ2-7 makes the J call doubtful. This CDR3 has 18 residues. Germline loops: CDR1 LGHNA, CDR2 YSLEER. The CDR3 sequence: CASSQGRTGEGVYNEQYF. The CDR3 nucleotides read TGCGCCAGCAGCCAAGGGCGGACAGGGGAAGGAGTCTACAATGAGCAGTACTTC.

The V gene is TRBV5-1, the J gene TRBJ2-2; D unclear. This CDR3 comprises 13 residues. V was shortened by 4 bases and J by 4 bases, with 8 bases between the two germline ends. Germline CDR1 is SGHRS and CDR2 is YFSETQ. The CDR3 loop is CASSIKSTGELFF. In nucleotides, the CDR3 is TGCGCCAGCAGCATAAAATCCACCGGGGAGCTGTTTTTT.

This clonotype was found once. The chain is built from TRBV27 and TRBJ2-2; D unresolved. Germline assignment: CDR1 MNHEY and CDR2 SMNVEV (reference sequence). V lost 7 bases to trimming and J lost 7 bases, with 10 bases between them. The CDR3 runs 12 residues. The CDR3 DNA reads TGTGCCAGCATGGGGATGGGCGGGGAGCTGTTTTTT. This codes for CASMGMGGELFF.

The chain carries TRBV20-1 and TRBJ1-2, with a tentative D call TRBD1 (6 bases). Between the trimmed V and J ends, which lost 0 bases and 0 bases, there was a span of 17 bases. CDR1 and CDR2 (germline): DFQATT, SNEGSKA (reference sequence). The CDR3 has 17 amino acids. In DNA form, the CDR3 reads TGCAGTGCTAGAGATCCCAACAGGGCGGCGTCTAACTATGGCTACACCTTC. Protein: CSARDPNRAASNYGYTF.

In this sample, this clonotype turned up once. The chain couples TRBV25-1 to TRBJ1-2; TRBD1 agrees at 7 bases. CDR3 length: 16 residues. V was pared by 3 bases and J by 8 bases, with 15 bases of the junction left unmatched. Germline CDR1 is MGHDK and CDR2 is SYGVNS. The CDR3 reads CASSDDRRGGAGGYTF. CDR3 nucleotide sequence: TGTGCCAGCAGTGACGACCGAAGAGGGGGCGCGGGGGGCTACACCTTC.